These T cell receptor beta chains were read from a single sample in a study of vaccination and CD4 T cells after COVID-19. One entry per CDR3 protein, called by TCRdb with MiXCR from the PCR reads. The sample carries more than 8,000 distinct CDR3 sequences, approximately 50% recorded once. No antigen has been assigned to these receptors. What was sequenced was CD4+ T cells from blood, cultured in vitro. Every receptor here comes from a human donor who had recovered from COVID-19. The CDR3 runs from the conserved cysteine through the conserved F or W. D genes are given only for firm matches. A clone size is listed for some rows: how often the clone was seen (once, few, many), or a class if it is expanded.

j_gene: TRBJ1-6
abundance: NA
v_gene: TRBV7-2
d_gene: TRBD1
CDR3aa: CASSLTGFNSPLHF
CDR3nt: TGTGCCAGCAGCCTGACAGGGTTCAATTCACCCCTCCACTTT

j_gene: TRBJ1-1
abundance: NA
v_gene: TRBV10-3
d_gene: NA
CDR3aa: CAISENSLNTEAFF
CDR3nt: TGTGCCATCAGTGAGAACAGTCTGAACACTGAAGCTTTCTTT

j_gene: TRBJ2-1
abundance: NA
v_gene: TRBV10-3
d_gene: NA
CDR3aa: CAISEGQPYYNEQFF
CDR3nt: TGTGCCATCAGTGAGGGACAACCCTACTACAATGAGCAGTTCTTC

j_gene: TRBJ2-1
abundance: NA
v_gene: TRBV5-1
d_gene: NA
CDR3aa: CASSLPSNEQFF
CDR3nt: TGCGCCAGCAGCTTGCCGTCCAATGAGCAGTTCTTC

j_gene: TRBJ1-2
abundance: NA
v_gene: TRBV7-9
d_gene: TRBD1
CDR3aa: CASSLGTDYGYTF
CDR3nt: TGTGCCAGCAGCCTCGGGACAGACTATGGCTACACCTTC

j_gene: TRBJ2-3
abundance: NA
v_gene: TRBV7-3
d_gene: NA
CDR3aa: CASSLYGGALDTQYF
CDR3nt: TGTGCCAGCAGCTTATATGGGGGGGCCTTAGATACGCAGTATTTT

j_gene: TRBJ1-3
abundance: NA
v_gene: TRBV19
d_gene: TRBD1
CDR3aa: CASREGQNSGNTIYF
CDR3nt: TGTGCCAGTAGGGAGGGACAGAACTCTGGAAACACCATATATTTT

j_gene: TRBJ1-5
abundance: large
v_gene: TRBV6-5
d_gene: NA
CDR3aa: CASSYRERQPQHF
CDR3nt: TGTGCCAGCAGTTACCGGGAACGTCAGCCCCAGCATTTT

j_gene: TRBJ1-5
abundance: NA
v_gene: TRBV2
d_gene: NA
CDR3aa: CASSESRNQPQHF
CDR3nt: TGTGCCAGCAGTGAATCGAGGAATCAGCCCCAGCATTTT

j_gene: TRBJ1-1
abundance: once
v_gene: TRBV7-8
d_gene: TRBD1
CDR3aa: CASSRGGAWTEAFF
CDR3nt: TGTGCCAGCAGTAGAGGGGGCGCGTGGACTGAAGCTTTCTTT

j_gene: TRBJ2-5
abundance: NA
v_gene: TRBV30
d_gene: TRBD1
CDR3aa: CAWSQKGTGQGSQYF
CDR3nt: TGTGCCTGGAGCCAGAAAGGGACAGGTCAAGGGTCCCAGTACTTC

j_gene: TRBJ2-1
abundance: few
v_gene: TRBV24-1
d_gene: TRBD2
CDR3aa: CATSDLVTSGRGNEQFF
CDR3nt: TGTGCCACCAGTGATTTGGTGACTAGCGGGAGGGGAAATGAGCAGTTCTTC

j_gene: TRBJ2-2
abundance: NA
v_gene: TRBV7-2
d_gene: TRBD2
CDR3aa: CASSLERTSGGGELFF
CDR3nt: TGTGCCAGCAGCTTAGAAAGGACTAGCGGGGGCGGGGAGCTGTTTTTT

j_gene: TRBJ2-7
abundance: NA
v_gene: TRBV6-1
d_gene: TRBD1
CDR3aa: CASSIGQGPTMIYEQYF
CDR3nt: TGTGCCAGCAGTATCGGACAGGGGCCCACCATGATCTACGAGCAGTACTTC

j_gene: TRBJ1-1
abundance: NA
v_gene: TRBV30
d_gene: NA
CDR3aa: CAWSWDSTRAEAFF
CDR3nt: TGTGCCTGGAGTTGGGACTCAACGAGGGCGGAAGCTTTCTTT

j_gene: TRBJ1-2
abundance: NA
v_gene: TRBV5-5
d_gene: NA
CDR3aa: CASSFYPGSGYTF
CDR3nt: TGTGCCAGCAGCTTCTACCCGGGGAGTGGCTACACCTTC

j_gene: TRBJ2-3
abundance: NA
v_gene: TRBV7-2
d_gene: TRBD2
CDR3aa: CASSWGTSEADTQYF
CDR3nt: TGTGCCAGCAGCTGGGGGACTAGCGAAGCAGATACGCAGTATTTT

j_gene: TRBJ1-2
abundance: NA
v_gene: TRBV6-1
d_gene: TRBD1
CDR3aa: CASSDRDRGVRGYTF
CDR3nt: TGTGCCAGCAGTGATCGGGACAGGGGAGTGCGTGGCTACACCTTC

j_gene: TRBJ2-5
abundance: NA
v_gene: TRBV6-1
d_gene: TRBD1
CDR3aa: CASSTMTGAETQYF
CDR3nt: TGTGCCAGCAGTACTATGACAGGGGCGGAGACCCAGTACTTC

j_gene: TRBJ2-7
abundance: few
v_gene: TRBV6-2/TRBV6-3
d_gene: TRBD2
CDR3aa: CASSRSGLAGYEQYF
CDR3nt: TGTGCCAGCAGCCGTTCGGGACTAGCGGGCTACGAGCAGTACTTC

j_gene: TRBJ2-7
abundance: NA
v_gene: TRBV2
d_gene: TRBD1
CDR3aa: CASRRPGQLYEQYF
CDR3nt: TGTGCCAGCAGGAGACCGGGACAGCTATACGAGCAGTACTTC

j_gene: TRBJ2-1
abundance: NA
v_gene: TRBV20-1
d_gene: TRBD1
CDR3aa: CSARDFGQGAYNEQFF
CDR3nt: TGCAGTGCTAGAGATTTTGGACAGGGGGCGTACAATGAGCAGTTCTTC

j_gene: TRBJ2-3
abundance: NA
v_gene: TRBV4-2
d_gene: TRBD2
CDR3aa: CASSRGTSGGRVDTQYF
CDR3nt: TGTGCCAGCAGCCGAGGGACTAGCGGGGGGCGGGTAGATACGCAGTATTTT

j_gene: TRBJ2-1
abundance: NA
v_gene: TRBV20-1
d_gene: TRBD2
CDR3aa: CSARSGLAGGEQFF
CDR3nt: TGCAGTGCTAGATCGGGACTAGCGGGCGGTGAGCAGTTCTTC

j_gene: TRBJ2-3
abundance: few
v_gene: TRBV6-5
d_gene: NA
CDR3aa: CASSSSTDTQYF
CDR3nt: TGTGCCAGCAGTTCTAGCACAGATACGCAGTATTTT

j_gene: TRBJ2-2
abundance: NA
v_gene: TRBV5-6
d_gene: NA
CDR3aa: CASSLGQNTGELFF
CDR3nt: TGTGCCAGCAGCTTGGGACAGAACACCGGGGAGCTGTTTTTT

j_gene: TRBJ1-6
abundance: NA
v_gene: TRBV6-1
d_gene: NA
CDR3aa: CASSEISPLYRPYWSPLHF
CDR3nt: TGTGCCAGCAGTGAAATCTCCCCTCTGTACAGGCCCTATTGGTCACCCCTCCACTTT

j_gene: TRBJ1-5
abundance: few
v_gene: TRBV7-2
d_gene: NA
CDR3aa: CASSLVGDQPQHF
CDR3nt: TGTGCCAGCAGCTTGGTAGGAGATCAGCCCCAGCATTTT

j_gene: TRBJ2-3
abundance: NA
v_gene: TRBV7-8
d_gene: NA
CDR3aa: CASSLLGRSTDTQYF
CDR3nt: TGTGCCAGCAGCTTACTCGGGCGTAGCACAGATACGCAGTATTTT

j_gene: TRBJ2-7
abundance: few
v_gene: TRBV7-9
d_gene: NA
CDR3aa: CASSPHGSSYEQYF
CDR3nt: TGTGCCAGCAGCCCCCACGGGAGCTCCTACGAGCAGTACTTC

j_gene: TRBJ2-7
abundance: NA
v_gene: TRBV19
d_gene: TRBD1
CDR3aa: CASSPNYGTGYEQYF
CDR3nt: TGTGCCAGTAGTCCTAATTACGGGACAGGCTACGAGCAGTACTTC

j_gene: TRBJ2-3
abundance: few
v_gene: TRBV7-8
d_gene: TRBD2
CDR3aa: CASSLARFGTRKFTDTQYF
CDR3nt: TGTGCCAGCAGCTTAGCCCGCTTCGGGACTAGAAAATTCACAGATACGCAGTATTTT

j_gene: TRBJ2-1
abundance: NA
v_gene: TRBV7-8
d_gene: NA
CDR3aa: CASSLVRGLGFF
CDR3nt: TGTGCCAGCAGCTTAGTGCGGGGACTGGGGTTCTTC

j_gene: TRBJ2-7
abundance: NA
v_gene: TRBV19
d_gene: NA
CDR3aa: CASSTGVEQYF
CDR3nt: TGTGCCAGCTCTACGGGAGTCGAGCAGTACTTC

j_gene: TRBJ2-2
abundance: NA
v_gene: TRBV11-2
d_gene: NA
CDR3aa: CASHFTGSGELFF
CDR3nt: TGTGCCAGCCATTTTACGGGGTCCGGGGAGCTGTTTTTT

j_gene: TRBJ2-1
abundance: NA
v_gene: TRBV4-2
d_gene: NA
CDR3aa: CASSQVSGDYNEQFF
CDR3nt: TGTGCCAGCAGCCAAGTAAGCGGCGACTACAATGAGCAGTTCTTC

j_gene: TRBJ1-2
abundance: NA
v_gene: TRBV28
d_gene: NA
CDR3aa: CASNRGRSNYGYTF
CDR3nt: TGTGCCAGCAATAGGGGCAGGTCTAACTATGGCTACACCTTC

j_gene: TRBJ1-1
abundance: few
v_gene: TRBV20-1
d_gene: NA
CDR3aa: CSARSHGATEAFF
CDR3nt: TGCAGTGCTAGATCCCACGGCGCAACTGAAGCTTTCTTT

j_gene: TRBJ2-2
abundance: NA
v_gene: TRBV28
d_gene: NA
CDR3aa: CASSLGTGELFF
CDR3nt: TGTGCCAGCAGTTTAGGAACCGGGGAGCTGTTTTTT

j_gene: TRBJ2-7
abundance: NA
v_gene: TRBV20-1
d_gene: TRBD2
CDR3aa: CSARDREGYSYEQYF
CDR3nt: TGCAGTGCTAGAGATCGGGAGGGATACTCCTACGAGCAGTACTTC